These T cell receptor beta chains were read from a single sample in a study of PD-1 blockade in classical Hodgkin lymphoma. Assay used: immunoSEQ multiplex PCR; TCRdb lists only in-frame clones, some missing. The sample lists under 6,500 clones; 85% to 90% were seen once. Material: CD8+ T cells from blood. All receptors come from a human donor with classical Hodgkin lymphoma. Both conserved end residues are part of each CDR3. Fields, in order: J gene, clone size, V gene, D gene, CDR3 protein, CDR3 DNA. D genes are given only for firm matches. Size is omitted from some rows. Given values are once, few, many or a class for expanded clones.

>TRBJ2-7|NA|TRBV27|NA
CASSLLVVSSYEQYF
TGTGCCAGCAGTTTATTGGTCGTTTCCTCCTACGAGCAGTACTTC
>TRBJ1-5|NA|TRBV7-9|NA
CASSLGQGIGQPQHF
TGTGCCAGCAGCTTAGGTCAGGGGATCGGACAGCCCCAGCATTTT
>TRBJ1-1|NA|TRBV30|TRBD1
CAWRLQGAAEAFF
TGTGCCTGGAGATTACAGGGGGCAGCTGAAGCTTTCTTT
>TRBJ2-5|NA|TRBV27|NA
CASSLGGGGETQYF
TGTGCCAGCAGTTTAGGAGGGGGCGGAGAGACCCAGTACTTC
>TRBJ2-7|NA|TRBV28|TRBD1
CASSWSGDSYSYEQYF
TGTGCCAGCAGTTGGTCAGGGGACAGCTACTCCTACGAGCAGTACTTC
>TRBJ1-1|NA|TRBV27|NA
CASSLTGFGVNTEAFF
TGTGCCAGCAGTTTAACGGGTTTCGGGGTGAACACTGAAGCTTTCTTT
>TRBJ1-1|NA|TRBV25-1|TRBD1
CASSESGGQTEAFF
TGTGCCAGCAGTGAATCAGGGGGCCAGACTGAAGCTTTCTTT
>TRBJ2-1|NA|TRBV28|NA
CASSFSAYGDEQFF
TGTGCCAGCAGTTTCAGCGCGTATGGGGATGAGCAGTTCTTC
>TRBJ2-1|NA|TRBV5-3|NA
CARSLAGSYNEQFF
TGTGCCAGAAGCTTGGCGGGCTCCTACAATGAGCAGTTCTTC
>TRBJ2-5|NA|TRBV28|NA
CASSSGSGMGQETQYF
TGTGCCAGCAGTTCAGGCTCAGGGATGGGACAAGAGACCCAGTACTTC
>TRBJ2-3|NA|TRBV6-4|NA
CASRGDFDTDTQYF
TGTGCCAGCAGGGGGGACTTCGACACAGATACGCAGTATTTT
>TRBJ2-2|NA|TRBV2|TRBD2
CASSAGLAGMYTGELFF
TGTGCCAGCAGTGCCGGACTAGCGGGGATGTACACCGGGGAGCTGTTTTTT
>TRBJ2-7|NA|TRBV25-1|TRBD1
CASSETQGVKGYEQYF
TGTGCCAGCAGTGAAACCCAGGGGGTAAAGGGCTACGAGCAGTACTTC
>TRBJ1-3|NA|TRBV25-1|NA
CASSDSGLGNTIYF
TGTGCCAGCAGTGACTCAGGGTTAGGAAACACCATATATTTT
>TRBJ2-1|NA|TRBV30|TRBD2
CACGASGDYNEQFF
TGTGCCTGTGGCGCTAGCGGGGACTACAATGAGCAGTTCTTC
>TRBJ2-2|NA|TRBV6-1|NA
CASQVGSDTGELFF
TGTGCCAGCCAGGTGGGCAGCGACACCGGGGAGCTGTTTTTT
>TRBJ2-1|NA|TRBV13|NA
CASTSHEVSFNEQFF
TGTGCCAGCACCTCACACGAGGTTAGTTTCAATGAGCAGTTCTTC
>TRBJ1-1|NA|TRBV7-9|NA
CASSLPGWDTEAFF
TGTGCCAGCAGCTTACCGGGGTGGGACACTGAAGCTTTCTTT
>TRBJ2-3|NA|TRBV25-1|NA
CASSEGGSLYGTDTQYF
TGTGCCAGCAGTGAAGGTGGCAGCCTGTACGGCACAGATACGCAGTATTTT
>TRBJ2-7|NA|TRBV10-2|NA
CATSAGRLSYEQYF
TGCGCCACCTCCGCGGGCAGGCTCTCCTACGAGCAGTACTTC
>TRBJ2-3|NA|TRBV1|NA
CTSSQEGLAGGPDTQYF
TGCACCAGCAGCCAAGAGGGACTAGCGGGAGGGCCAGATACGCAGTATTTT
>TRBJ2-1|NA|TRBV27|NA
CASMGLSSYNEQFF
TGTGCCAGCATGGGCTTGAGCTCCTACAATGAGCAGTTCTTC
>TRBJ2-3|NA|TRBV4-2|NA
CASSRHLQEGQDTQYF
TGTGCCAGCAGCCGGCATTTGCAGGAGGGCCAAGATACGCAGTATTTT
>TRBJ2-3|NA|TRBV28|NA
CASSLDRDTQYF
TGTGCCAGCAGTTTAGATCGAGATACGCAGTATTTT
>TRBJ1-1|NA|TRBV30|NA
CAWSPTENTEAFF
TGTGCCTGGAGTCCTACAGAAAACACTGAAGCTTTCTTT
>TRBJ1-5|few|TRBV7-6|NA
CASSRLWDQPQHF
TGTGCCAGCAGCCGTCTTTGGGATCAGCCCCAGCATTTT
>TRBJ1-4|NA|TRBV19|NA
CAHGGRALSEKLFF
TGTGCCCACGGGGGGAGGGCTCTAAGTGAAAAACTGTTTTTT
>TRBJ2-3|NA|TRBV11-3|NA
CASSLTDGRTDTQYF
TGTGCCAGCAGCTTAACTGACGGACGCACAGATACGCAGTATTTT
>TRBJ2-5|NA|TRBV10-3|NA
CAISGQNQETQYF
TGTGCCATCAGTGGCCAAAACCAAGAGACCCAGTACTTC
>TRBJ2-7|NA|TRBV25-1|TRBD2
CASSESSGIGWEQYF
TGTGCCAGCAGTGAGAGTAGCGGGATCGGTTGGGAGCAGTACTTC
>TRBJ2-3|NA|TRBV6-4|TRBD2
CASSGTSGTDTQYF
TGTGCCAGCAGTGGGACTAGCGGCACAGATACGCAGTATTTT
>TRBJ1-1|NA|TRBV12-5|NA
CASGLSNTEAFF
TGTGCTAGTGGTCTCTCCAACACTGAAGCTTTCTTT
>TRBJ2-3|NA|TRBV6-4|TRBD2
CASGGTSGSTDTQYF
TGTGCCAGCGGCGGGACTAGCGGAAGCACAGATACGCAGTATTTT
>TRBJ2-2|NA|TRBV14|TRBD2
CASSQGAGLAGTGELFF
TGTGCCAGCAGCCAAGGAGCCGGACTAGCGGGAACCGGGGAGCTGTTTTTT
>TRBJ2-5|once|TRBV2|NA
CASSDFAEPQETQYF
TGTGCCAGCAGTGATTTTGCGGAGCCCCAAGAGACCCAGTACTTC
>TRBJ2-1|NA|TRBV10-3|NA
CAIRRDHHNEQFF
TGTGCCATCCGGCGGGACCATCACAATGAGCAGTTCTTC
>TRBJ2-1|NA|TRBV25-1|NA
CASSEGARDTYNEQFF
TGTGCCAGCAGTGAGGGGGCCCGGGACACCTACAATGAGCAGTTCTTC
>TRBJ2-5|NA|TRBV25-1|TRBD2
CASTELAGDQETQYF
TGTGCCAGCACTGAACTAGCGGGAGACCAAGAGACCCAGTACTTC
>TRBJ1-4|NA|TRBV5-1|NA
CASSPDATNEKLFF
TGCGCCAGCAGTCCTGACGCAACTAATGAAAAACTGTTTTTT
>TRBJ1-2|NA|TRBV28|NA
CASSLWRVSYGYTF
TGTGCCAGCAGTTTATGGCGGGTTTCCTATGGCTACACCTTC
>TRBJ2-7|NA|TRBV30|NA
CAWSVSGFYEQYF
TGTGCCTGGAGTGTGTCTGGATTCTACGAGCAGTACTTC
>TRBJ2-7|NA|TRBV5-4|TRBD2
CASSAGTSGSKRYEQYF
TGTGCCAGCAGCGCCGGGACTAGCGGGAGTAAGAGGTACGAGCAGTACTTC
>TRBJ1-1|NA|TRBV7-6|TRBD1
CASSLNRGNTEAFF
TGTGCCAGCAGTTTAAACAGGGGGAACACTGAAGCTTTCTTT
>TRBJ2-7|NA|TRBV7-8|NA
CASSLQLARPNYEQYF
TGTGCCAGCAGCTTACAGCTAGCGAGGCCCAACTACGAGCAGTACTTC
>TRBJ1-4|NA|TRBV5-6|NA
CASSLGRVGEKLFF
TGTGCCAGCAGCTTAGGCAGGGTGGGAGAAAAACTGTTTTTT
>TRBJ2-2|NA|TRBV6-4|TRBD2
CASSMAGDTGELFF
TGTGCCAGCAGTATGGCGGGAGACACCGGGGAGCTGTTTTTT
>TRBJ2-3|NA|TRBV19|NA
CASSILHPDTQYF
TGTGCCAGTAGTATCCTCCACCCAGATACGCAGTATTTT
>TRBJ1-1|NA|TRBV19|NA
CATLGWEGGEAFF
TGTGCCACCCTAGGTTGGGAAGGGGGTGAAGCTTTCTTT
>TRBJ2-1|NA|TRBV4-1|NA
CASSQQPLADDEQFF
TGCGCCAGCAGCCAACAACCACTAGCTGACGATGAGCAGTTCTTC
>TRBJ2-7|NA|TRBV27|NA
CASSLTGREQYF
TGTGCCAGCAGTTTAACAGGGCGCGAGCAGTACTTC
>TRBJ2-1|once|TRBV13|TRBD2
CASSSTGTSGSLYNEQFF
TGTGCCAGCAGCTCGACCGGGACTAGCGGGAGTCTCTACAATGAGCAGTTCTTC
>TRBJ2-4|few|TRBV4-1|NA
CASSQEGDWGIQYF
TGCGCCAGCAGCCAAGAAGGTGACTGGGGCATTCAGTACTTC
>TRBJ2-3|NA|TRBV11-3|TRBD2
CASSGRTSGNPDTQYF
TGTGCCAGCAGCGGCCGGACTAGCGGGAACCCAGATACGCAGTATTTT
>TRBJ1-2|NA|TRBV11-2|NA
CASRSWGVGYTF
TGTGCCAGCAGGTCCTGGGGGGTCGGCTACACCTTC
>TRBJ2-6|NA|TRBV2|NA
CASSSIQSRANVLTF
TGTGCCAGCAGTTCGATACAAAGTCGGGCCAACGTCCTGACTTTC
>TRBJ1-6|once|TRBV28|TRBD1
CASSLGQVENSPLHF
TGTGCCAGCAGTTTGGGACAGGTGGAAAATTCACCCCTCCACTTT
>TRBJ2-5|once|TRBV27|TRBD2
CASSLTGTSGEETQYF
TGTGCCAGCAGCCTCACCGGGACTAGCGGGGAAGAGACCCAGTACTTC
>TRBJ2-3|NA|TRBV4-1|TRBD2
CASSQFGGGGDTQYF
TGCGCCAGCAGCCAATTTGGGGGGGGAGGAGATACGCAGTATTTT
>TRBJ2-7|large|TRBV11-3|NA
CASSARTGDSYEQYF
TGTGCCAGCAGCGCCAGGACTGGTGACTCCTACGAGCAGTACTTC